This T cell receptor (beta chain) was observed in a study of blood T cell repertoires in COVID-19. Study as a whole: The origin of the acute and convalescent COVID-19 samples was the United States, Italy and Spain. T cells, B-cell-depleted T cells, or PBMCs supplied cDNA or gDNA.

Original data processing: Reference gene primer amplification gave estimated nucleated cell counts. Sequencing was performed with immunoSEQ multiplex PCR; in TCRdb, only in-frame clones are kept and a portion is missing. V and J calls and clone size follow that table, whereas D and trimming were derived from the DNA. The table lists over 400,000 clones, 70% to 90% of them singletons, with 3.2% in the top ten. This receptor was taken from a human donor in a cohort sampled during active COVID-19. Material for sequencing was peripheral blood.

The CDR3 sequence is CASSLVAGWDTGELFF. The CDR3 DNA sequence: TGTGCCAGCAGCTTAGTGGCAGGGTGGGACACCGGGGAGCTGTTTTTT. The J gene is TRBJ2-2, the V gene TRBV7-3, with a possible D match to TRBD1 (5 bases). Trimming removed 2 bases at V and 3 bases at J, with 13 bases between. The V gene's germline CDR1 is SGHTA and CDR2 FQGTGA. There are 16 residues in the CDR3.